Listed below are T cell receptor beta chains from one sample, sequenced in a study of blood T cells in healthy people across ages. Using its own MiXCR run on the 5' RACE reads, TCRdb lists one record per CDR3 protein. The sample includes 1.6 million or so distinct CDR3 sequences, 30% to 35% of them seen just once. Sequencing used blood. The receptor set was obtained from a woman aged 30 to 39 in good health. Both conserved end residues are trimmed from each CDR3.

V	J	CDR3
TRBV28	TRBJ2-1	ASSLEEDGYNEQF
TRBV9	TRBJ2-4	ASSAPARTVAKNIQY
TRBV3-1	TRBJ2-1	ASSHHPGQGDNEQF
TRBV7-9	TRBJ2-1	ASSLAGGASAEQF
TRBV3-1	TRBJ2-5	ASGGAGETQY
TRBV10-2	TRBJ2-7	ASSDRRYEQY
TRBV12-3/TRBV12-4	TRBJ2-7	ASSPHDRGHYEQY
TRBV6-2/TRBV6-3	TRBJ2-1	ASRSYSGRKHEQF
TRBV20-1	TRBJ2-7	SAVKGTAEYEQY
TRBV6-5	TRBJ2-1	TSSLTAGGYNEQF
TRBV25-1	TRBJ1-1	ASSVGTGDTEAF
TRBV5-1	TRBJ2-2	ASSLGVLRSNTGELF
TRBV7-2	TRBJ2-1	ASSLAPPRGEQF
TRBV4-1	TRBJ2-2	ASSPSGRNTGELF
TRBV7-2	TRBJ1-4	ASSLVSANEKLF
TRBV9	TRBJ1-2	ASSVDRDGYT
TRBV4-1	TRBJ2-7	ASRHSASGRNEQY
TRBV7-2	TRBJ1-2	ASSAESGANYGYT
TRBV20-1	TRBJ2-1	SAPDGRDYPYNEQF
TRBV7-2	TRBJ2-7	ASGWGGYEQY
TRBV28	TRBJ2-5	ASSPRTGGVLETQY
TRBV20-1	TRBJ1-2	SARDLARGDYGYT
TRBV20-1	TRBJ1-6	SAHQEDGSYNSPLH
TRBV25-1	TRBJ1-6	ASSAGQRALH
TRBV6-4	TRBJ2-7	ASSDSTEAGHYEQY
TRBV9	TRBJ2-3	ASSVGERGDNTDTQY
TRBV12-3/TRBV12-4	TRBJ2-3	ASSLFARPEDTQY
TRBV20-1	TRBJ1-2	SAPQGAGQAHTNYGYT
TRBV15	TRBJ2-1	ATSRDQGLGSGDYNEQF
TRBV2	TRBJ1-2	ASNGVRADNYGYT
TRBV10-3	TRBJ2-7	AITSGAGGGDEQY
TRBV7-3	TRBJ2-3	ASRKSGTSTDTQY
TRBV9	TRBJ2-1	ASSALLAGFYNEQF